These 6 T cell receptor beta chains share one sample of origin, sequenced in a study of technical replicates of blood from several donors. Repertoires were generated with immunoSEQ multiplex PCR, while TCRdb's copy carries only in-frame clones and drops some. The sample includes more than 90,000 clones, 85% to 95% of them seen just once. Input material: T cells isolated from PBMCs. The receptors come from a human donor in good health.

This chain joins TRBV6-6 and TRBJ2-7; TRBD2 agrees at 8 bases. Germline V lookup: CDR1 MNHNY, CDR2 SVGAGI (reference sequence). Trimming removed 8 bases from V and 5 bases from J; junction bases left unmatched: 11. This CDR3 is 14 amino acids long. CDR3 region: CASAKGLALHEQYF. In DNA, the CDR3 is TGTGCCAGCGCCAAAGGACTAGCTCTCCACGAGCAGTACTTC.

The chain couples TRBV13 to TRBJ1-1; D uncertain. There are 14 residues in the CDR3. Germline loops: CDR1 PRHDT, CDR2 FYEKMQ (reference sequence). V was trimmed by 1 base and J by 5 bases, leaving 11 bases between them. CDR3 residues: CASSLAYSGTEAFF. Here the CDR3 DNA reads TGTGCCAGCAGCTTAGCTTATTCGGGAACTGAAGCTTTCTTT. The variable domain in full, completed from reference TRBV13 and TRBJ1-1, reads AAGVIQSPRHLIKEKRETATLKCYPIPRHDTVYWYQQGPGQDPQFLISFYEKMQSDKGSIPDRFSAQQFSDYHSELNMSSLELGDSALYFCASSLAYSGTEAFFGQGTRLTVV.

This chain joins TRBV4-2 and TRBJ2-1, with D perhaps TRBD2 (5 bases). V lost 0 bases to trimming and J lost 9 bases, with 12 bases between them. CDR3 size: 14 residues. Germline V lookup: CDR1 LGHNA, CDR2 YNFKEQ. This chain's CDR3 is CASSQDDIGVEQFF. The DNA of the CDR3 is TGTGCCAGCAGCCAAGATGATATCGGGGTTGAGCAGTTCTTC.

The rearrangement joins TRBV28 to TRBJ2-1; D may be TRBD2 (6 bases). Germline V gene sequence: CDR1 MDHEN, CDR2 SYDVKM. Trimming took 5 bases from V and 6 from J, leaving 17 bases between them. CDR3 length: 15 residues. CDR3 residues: CASSQTPLASNEQFF. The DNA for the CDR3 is TGTGCCAGCAGTCAAACCCCACTAGCATCCAATGAGCAGTTCTTC. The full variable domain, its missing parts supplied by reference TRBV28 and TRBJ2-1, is DVKVTQSSRYLVKRTGEKVFLECVQDMDHENMFWYRQDPGLGLRLIYFSYDVKMKEKGDIPEGYSVSREKKERFSLILESASTNQTSMYLCASSQTPLASNEQFFGPGTRLTVL.

The CDR3, as DNA: TGTGCCAGCAGTTTACTAGCGGTAACCTACAATGAGCAGTTCTTC. As protein: CASSLLAVTYNEQFF. The chain employs TRBV27 and TRBJ2-1; 7 bases fit TRBD2. The CDR3 consists of 15 residues. J lost 2 bases, V lost 2 bases, and 3 bases had no gene match. The germline gives CDR1 MNHEY, CDR2 SMNVEV (reference sequence).

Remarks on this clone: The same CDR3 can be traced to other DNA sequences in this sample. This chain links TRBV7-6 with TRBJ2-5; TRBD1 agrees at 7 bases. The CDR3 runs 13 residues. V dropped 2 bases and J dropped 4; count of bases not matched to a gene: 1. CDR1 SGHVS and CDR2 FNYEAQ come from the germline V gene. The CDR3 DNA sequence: TGTGCCAGCAGCTTAAGGACAGGAGAGACCCAGTACTTC. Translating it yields CASSLRTGETQYF.